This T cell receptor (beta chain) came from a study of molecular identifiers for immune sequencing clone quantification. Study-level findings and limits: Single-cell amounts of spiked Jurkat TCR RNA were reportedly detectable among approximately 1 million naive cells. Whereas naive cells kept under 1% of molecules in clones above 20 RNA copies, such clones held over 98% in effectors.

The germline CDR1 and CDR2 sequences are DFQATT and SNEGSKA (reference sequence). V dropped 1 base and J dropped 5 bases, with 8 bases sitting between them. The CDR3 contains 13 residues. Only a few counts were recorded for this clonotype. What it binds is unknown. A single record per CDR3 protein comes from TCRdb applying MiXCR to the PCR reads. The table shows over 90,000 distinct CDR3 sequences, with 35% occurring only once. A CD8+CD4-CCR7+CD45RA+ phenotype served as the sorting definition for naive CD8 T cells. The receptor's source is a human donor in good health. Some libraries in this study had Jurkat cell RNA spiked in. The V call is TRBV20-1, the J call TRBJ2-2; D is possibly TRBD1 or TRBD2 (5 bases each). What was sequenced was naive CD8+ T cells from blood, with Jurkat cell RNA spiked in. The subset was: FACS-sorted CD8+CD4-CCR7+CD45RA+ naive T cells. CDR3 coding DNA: TGCAGTGCTAGAGGAGGGGTTACCGGGGAGCTGTTTTTT. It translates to CSARGGVTGELFF.